A selection of T cell receptor beta chains follows, all from one sample in a study of CD8 T cells in Susac syndrome. MiXCR, applied by TCRdb to the immunoSEQ multiplex PCR reads, yields one record per CDR3 protein. The repertoire consists of 55,000 to 70,000 distinct CDR3 sequences, with 95% occurring once and the leading ten covering approximately 0.25%. Sequencing input: CD8+ T cells from PBMCs. These receptors were taken from a human donor in good health. CDR3s include the opening cysteine and the closing phenylalanine or tryptophan. The D gene is left open where the match is weak. Part of the rows lack a size; the others show once, few, many or a class for expanded clones.

J: TRBJ2-1; V: TRBV5-6; D: NA; size: NA; CDR3: CASGAYNEQFF; DNA: TGTGCCAGCGGAGCTTACAATGAGCAGTTCTTC
J: TRBJ2-1; V: TRBV12-3/TRBV12-4; D: NA; size: NA; CDR3: CASMENSYNEQFF; DNA: TGTGCCAGCATGGAGAACTCCTACAATGAGCAGTTCTTC
J: TRBJ2-3; V: TRBV14; D: NA; size: NA; CDR3: CASSSSLDTQYF; DNA: TGTGCCAGCAGCTCTTCTCTGGATACGCAGTATTTT
J: TRBJ1-2; V: TRBV3-1; D: TRBD1; size: NA; CDR3: CASTRTGSNYGYTF; DNA: TGTGCCAGCACCCGGACAGGATCAAACTATGGCTACACCTTC
J: TRBJ1-1; V: TRBV27; D: TRBD1; size: NA; CDR3: CASTQGGATEAFF; DNA: TGTGCCAGCACCCAGGGGGGGGCTACTGAAGCTTTCTTT
J: TRBJ2-2; V: TRBV7-9; D: TRBD1; size: NA; CDR3: CASSARDRLNTGELFF; DNA: TGTGCCAGCAGCGCCCGGGACAGGCTTAACACCGGGGAGCTGTTTTTT
J: TRBJ2-2; V: TRBV19; D: NA; size: NA; CDR3: CASSIDQTGELFF; DNA: TGTGCCAGTAGTATAGATCAAACCGGGGAGCTGTTTTTT
J: TRBJ1-1; V: TRBV29-1; D: NA; size: NA; CDR3: CSAIHGRNTEAFF; DNA: TGCAGCGCCATACACGGGCGGAACACTGAAGCTTTCTTT
J: TRBJ1-1; V: TRBV16; D: NA; size: NA; CDR3: CASSHEGVVGPEAFF; DNA: TGTGCCAGCAGCCATGAGGGGGTAGTAGGCCCTGAAGCTTTCTTT
J: TRBJ2-2; V: TRBV19; D: NA; size: NA; CDR3: CASQNTGELFF; DNA: TGTGCCAGTCAGAACACCGGGGAGCTGTTTTTT
J: TRBJ2-7; V: TRBV7-9; D: NA; size: NA; CDR3: CASTPDAPYEQYF; DNA: TGTGCCAGCACCCCCGACGCGCCCTACGAGCAGTACTTC
J: TRBJ2-6; V: TRBV7-9; D: NA; size: once; CDR3: CASSLIPGANVLTF; DNA: TGTGCCAGCAGCTTAATTCCTGGGGCCAACGTCCTGACTTTC
J: TRBJ2-7; V: TRBV9; D: TRBD1; size: NA; CDR3: CASSSGQANTYEQYF; DNA: TGTGCCAGCAGCAGCGGACAGGCGAATACCTACGAGCAGTACTTC
J: TRBJ1-1; V: TRBV27; D: NA; size: few; CDR3: CASSSRGPNTEAFF; DNA: TGTGCCAGCAGTTCCAGGGGCCCGAACACTGAAGCTTTCTTT
J: TRBJ1-2; V: TRBV4-1; D: NA; size: NA; CDR3: CASTNPWGGANYGYTF; DNA: TGCGCCAGCACCAACCCGTGGGGGGGAGCTAACTATGGCTACACCTTC
J: TRBJ1-1; V: TRBV10-3; D: NA; size: NA; CDR3: CAISAGHTEAFF; DNA: TGTGCCATCAGCGCGGGGCACACTGAAGCTTTCTTT
J: TRBJ2-2; V: TRBV15; D: NA; size: NA; CDR3: CATSREQVGTGELFF; DNA: TGTGCCACCAGCAGAGAACAGGTTGGAACCGGGGAGCTGTTTTTT
J: TRBJ2-7; V: TRBV27; D: NA; size: NA; CDR3: CASSLFGQGYEQYF; DNA: TGTGCCAGCAGTTTATTTGGGCAGGGCTACGAGCAGTACTTC
J: TRBJ1-5; V: TRBV27; D: NA; size: NA; CDR3: CASSLSVNNQPQHF; DNA: TGTGCCAGCAGTTTGTCAGTTAACAATCAGCCCCAGCATTTT
J: TRBJ1-1; V: TRBV13; D: TRBD1; size: NA; CDR3: CASSQQGAYTEAFF; DNA: TGTGCCAGCAGCCAACAGGGGGCTTACACTGAAGCTTTCTTT
J: TRBJ2-1; V: TRBV6-4; D: TRBD2; size: NA; CDR3: CASSYTSGGPDEQFF; DNA: TGTGCCAGCAGCTACACTAGCGGGGGGCCCGATGAGCAGTTCTTC
J: TRBJ2-7; V: TRBV19; D: NA; size: NA; CDR3: CASSMAQGYEQYF; DNA: TGTGCCAGTAGTATGGCTCAGGGCTACGAGCAGTACTTC
J: TRBJ1-5; V: TRBV4-1; D: NA; size: NA; CDR3: CASSQDQLGSSNQPQHF; DNA: TGCGCCAGCAGCCAAGACCAGCTAGGGAGCAGCAATCAGCCCCAGCATTTT
J: TRBJ2-5; V: TRBV4-1; D: NA; size: NA; CDR3: CASSPQTGQETQYF; DNA: TGCGCCAGCAGCCCTCAGACAGGCCAAGAGACCCAGTACTTC
J: TRBJ1-1; V: TRBV7-3; D: TRBD1; size: NA; CDR3: CASSLDGQGGTEAFF; DNA: TGTGCCAGCAGCTTAGACGGGCAGGGGGGAACTGAAGCTTTCTTT
J: TRBJ2-2; V: TRBV7-2; D: TRBD2; size: NA; CDR3: CASRAGGRNGELFF; DNA: TGTGCCAGCCGAGCGGGGGGGAGGAACGGGGAGCTGTTTTTT
J: TRBJ2-5; V: TRBV7-9; D: TRBD1; size: NA; CDR3: CASSPDRQETQYF; DNA: TGTGCCAGCAGTCCGGACAGGCAAGAGACCCAGTACTTC
J: TRBJ2-5; V: TRBV7-3; D: NA; size: NA; CDR3: CASSLTGRLPEETQYF; DNA: TGTGCCAGCAGCTTAACCGGGCGACTACCGGAAGAGACCCAGTACTTC
J: TRBJ2-7; V: TRBV12-3/TRBV12-4; D: TRBD2; size: NA; CDR3: CASSRTSGSYEQYF; DNA: TGTGCCAGCAGTAGGACTAGCGGCTCCTACGAGCAGTACTTC
J: TRBJ2-7; V: TRBV28; D: NA; size: NA; CDR3: CASSLLGDRFDYEQYF; DNA: TGTGCCAGCAGTTTATTGGGCGACAGGTTCGATTACGAGCAGTACTTC
J: TRBJ2-2; V: TRBV7-9; D: NA; size: NA; CDR3: CASSFSTAGDTGELFF; DNA: TGTGCCAGCAGCTTTTCGACGGCCGGAGACACCGGGGAGCTGTTTTTT
J: TRBJ1-2; V: TRBV4-1; D: TRBD1; size: NA; CDR3: CASSQLPGQPDNYGYTF; DNA: TGCGCCAGCAGCCAACTCCCGGGACAGCCGGATAACTATGGCTACACCTTC
J: TRBJ1-5; V: TRBV9; D: NA; size: NA; CDR3: CASSPESFSNQPQHF; DNA: TGTGCCAGCAGCCCGGAGAGTTTTAGCAATCAGCCCCAGCATTTT
J: TRBJ2-3; V: TRBV29-1; D: TRBD1; size: NA; CDR3: CSVELGQGSADTQYF; DNA: TGCAGCGTTGAATTGGGACAGGGTAGCGCAGATACGCAGTATTTT
J: TRBJ2-5; V: TRBV5-1; D: NA; size: NA; CDR3: CASSFDRIEETQYF; DNA: TGCGCCAGCAGCTTTGACAGAATCGAAGAGACCCAGTACTTC
J: TRBJ1-5; V: TRBV2; D: NA; size: NA; CDR3: CASSELGNWWPQHF; DNA: TGTGCCAGCAGTGAACTTGGCAATTGGTGGCCCCAGCATTTT
J: TRBJ2-3; V: TRBV29-1; D: NA; size: NA; CDR3: CSATQWGQGTDTQYF; DNA: TGCAGCGCCACCCAATGGGGTCAGGGAACAGATACGCAGTATTTT
J: TRBJ2-7; V: TRBV9; D: NA; size: NA; CDR3: CASSAGTLTYEQYF; DNA: TGTGCCAGCAGCGCTGGGACGTTGACCTACGAGCAGTACTTC
J: TRBJ2-1; V: TRBV2; D: TRBD2; size: NA; CDR3: CASSDPGVAGIHEQFF; DNA: TGTGCCAGCAGTGACCCCGGGGTAGCGGGGATCCATGAGCAGTTCTTC
J: TRBJ2-7; V: TRBV28; D: TRBD2; size: NA; CDR3: CATRGDGFSYEQYF; DNA: TGTGCCACCCGGGGGGACGGCTTCTCCTACGAGCAGTACTTC
J: TRBJ1-2; V: TRBV6-6; D: NA; size: NA; CDR3: CASRHGTNDQIYGYTF; DNA: TGTGCCAGCCGCCATGGGACAAATGATCAAATCTATGGCTACACCTTC
J: TRBJ2-5; V: TRBV5-6; D: NA; size: NA; CDR3: CASSFSEATHQETQYF; DNA: TGTGCCAGCAGCTTTTCCGAAGCTACCCACCAAGAGACCCAGTACTTC
J: TRBJ2-1; V: TRBV4-3; D: TRBD1; size: NA; CDR3: CASSQEGTGGYNEQFF; DNA: TGCGCCAGCAGCCAAGAAGGGACAGGGGGCTACAATGAGCAGTTCTTC
J: TRBJ2-3; V: TRBV29-1; D: TRBD2; size: NA; CDR3: CSVVRGVTDTQYF; DNA: TGCAGCGTTGTGCGGGGGGTAACAGATACGCAGTATTTT
J: TRBJ2-3; V: TRBV7-9; D: NA; size: NA; CDR3: CASSQNSLGATDTQYF; DNA: TGTGCCAGCAGCCAAAATAGTCTCGGAGCGACAGATACGCAGTATTTT
J: TRBJ2-7; V: TRBV28; D: NA; size: NA; CDR3: CASSFHQGSYEQYF; DNA: TGTGCCAGCAGTTTCCATCAGGGTTCCTACGAGCAGTACTTC
J: TRBJ2-2; V: TRBV5-4; D: NA; size: NA; CDR3: CASSSRQASNTGELFF; DNA: TGTGCCAGCAGCAGCCGACAGGCTTCGAACACCGGGGAGCTGTTTTTT
J: TRBJ2-1; V: TRBV6-2/TRBV6-3; D: NA; size: NA; CDR3: CASSTGIYNEQFF; DNA: TGTGCCAGCAGCACAGGCATCTACAATGAGCAGTTCTTC
J: TRBJ1-1; V: TRBV7-9; D: NA; size: NA; CDR3: CASSLAGAVNTEAFF; DNA: TGTGCCAGCAGCTTAGCGGGAGCTGTGAACACTGAAGCTTTCTTT
J: TRBJ2-1; V: TRBV15; D: NA; size: NA; CDR3: CATSLGENNEQFF; DNA: TGTGCCACCAGCCTCGGGGAAAACAATGAGCAGTTCTTC
J: TRBJ2-5; V: TRBV24-1; D: TRBD1; size: once; CDR3: CATSDWGTGTRETQYF; DNA: TGTGCCACCAGTGATTGGGGGACAGGGACTCGAGAGACCCAGTACTTC
J: TRBJ2-7; V: TRBV7-3; D: TRBD1; size: NA; CDR3: CASSPGQGPPEQYF; DNA: TGTGCCAGCAGCCCGGGACAGGGACCTCCCGAGCAGTACTTC
J: TRBJ2-2; V: TRBV10-3; D: TRBD2; size: NA; CDR3: CAIRKGLAGGSPLNTGELFF; DNA: TGTGCCATCAGGAAGGGACTAGCGGGGGGTTCCCCCTTGAACACCGGGGAGCTGTTTTTT
J: TRBJ1-2; V: TRBV12-3/TRBV12-4; D: NA; size: NA; CDR3: CASSPSQGVSNYGYTF; DNA: TGTGCCAGCAGTCCCTCGCAGGGAGTTTCTAACTATGGCTACACCTTC
J: TRBJ2-1; V: TRBV24-1; D: TRBD2; size: NA; CDR3: CATSAGAGYDEQFF; DNA: TGTGCCACCAGTGCCGGAGCGGGGTATGATGAGCAGTTCTTC